Below, one T cell receptor (beta chain) is given with its context. Its matching antigen is unknown. The data belong to a study of siplizumab effects on memory and regulatory T cells. Assays examined 100,000 or so TCR templates per sample. Libraries were prepared by immunoSEQ multiplex PCR; TCRdb keeps only in-frame clonotypes and omits some of them. The data contain 70,000 to 90,000 clones, 80% to 90% of them singletons. Regarding the study as a whole: Naive T cells seemed more diverse than memory cells and seemed major alloresponse contributors. Alloreactive sequences that could be traced to unstimulated CD4+ memory cells showed a significant reduction under siplizumab. Proliferating siplizumab-cultured Tregs lacked confirmed suppressive function.

This TCR was sampled from a human donor in good health. Sequencing was performed on CD4+ T cells sorted from blood.

The CDR3 protein is CAISESALDRGGTLAFF. The CDR3 bases are TGTGCCATCAGTGAGTCGGCGCTGGACAGGGGGGGCACTTTAGCTTTCTTT. V and J are TRBV10-3 and TRBJ1-1, with 10 positions matching TRBD1. The CDR3 length is 17 residues. Per the germline V gene, CDR1 is ENHRY and CDR2 is SYGVKD. The V and J ends lost 0 bases and 10 bases, in that order; junction bases with no gene match: 14.